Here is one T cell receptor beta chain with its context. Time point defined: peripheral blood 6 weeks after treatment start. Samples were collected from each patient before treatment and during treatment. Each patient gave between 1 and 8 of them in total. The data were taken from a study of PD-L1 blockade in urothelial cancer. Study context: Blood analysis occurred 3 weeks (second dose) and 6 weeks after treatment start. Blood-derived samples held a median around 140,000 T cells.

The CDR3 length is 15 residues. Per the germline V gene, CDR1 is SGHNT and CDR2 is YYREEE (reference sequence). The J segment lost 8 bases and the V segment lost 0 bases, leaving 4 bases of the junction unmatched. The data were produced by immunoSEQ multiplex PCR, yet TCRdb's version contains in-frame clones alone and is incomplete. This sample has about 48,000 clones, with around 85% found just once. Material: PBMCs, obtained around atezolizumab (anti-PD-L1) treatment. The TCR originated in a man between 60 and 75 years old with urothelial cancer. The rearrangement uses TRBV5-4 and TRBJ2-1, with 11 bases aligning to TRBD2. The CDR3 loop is CASSLEVSGGDEQFF. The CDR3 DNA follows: TGTGCCAGCAGCTTGGAGGTTAGCGGGGGGGATGAGCAGTTCTTC.